The clone carrying this TCR beta chain was seen repeatedly, ten times or more. Germline assignment: CDR1 SGHRS and CDR2 YFSETQ. This CDR3 has 13 amino acids. Trimming removed 1 base at V and 3 bases at J, with 2 bases between. The entry originates in a study of Graves' ophthalmopathy and Graves' hyperthyroidism. Amplification from RNA transcripts yielded the TCR beta CDR3 regions. HTBI-primed first-round RT-PCR preceded second-round multiplex PCR. TCRdb itself ran the multiplex PCR reads through MiXCR, one entry per CDR3 protein. The sample carries 1 million to 1.3 million distinct CDR3 sequences, approximately 35% recorded once.

The material sequenced was peripheral blood or thyroid tissue (not recorded which). The V and J genes are TRBV5-1 and TRBJ2-6, with unresolved D. The TCR originated in an adult man with Graves' hyperthyroidism. The CDR3 spells CASSLFGANVLTF. The CDR3 nucleotides read TGCGCCAGCAGCTTGTTTGGGGCCAACGTCCTGACTTTC.